The 17 T cell receptor beta chains presented below share a single source sample, sequenced in a study of T cell repertoires and HLA-DP antigens. After approximately 15 days, CD4+ cells were restimulated roughly 24 h with the same allogeneic DPB1. Cells were stimulated with HeLa cells transduced with HLA-DPA1/DPB1, HLA-DM, invariant chain and CD80. The assay was immunoSEQ multiplex PCR, and TCRdb's table has in-frame clones only and misses some. Of 1,500 to 2,000 clones listed, more than 75% were seen once; the top ten hold around 60%. The sequenced sample consisted of CD137- CD4+ T cells from cultured PBMCs. The source is a man aged 45-60 years in good health and CMV-seronegative.

The V and J genes are TRBV6-5 and TRBJ1-5; no clear D. The CDR3 runs to 14 residues. Germline V gene sequence: CDR1 MNHEY, CDR2 SVGAGI. The V end lost 4 bases, the J end lost 5 bases, and 12 bases lay between the germline ends. The CDR3 is CASSSPGEYQPQHF. As DNA, the CDR3 is TGTGCCAGCAGTTCCCCCGGGGAATATCAGCCCCAGCATTTT.

A single count supports this clone. The rearrangement uses TRBV4-1 and TRBJ1-5; the D gene is possibly TRBD1 (6 bases). V shed 5 bases and J shed 11 bases, with 16 bases lying between them. From germline, CDR1 is MGHRA and CDR2 YSYEKL. There are 13 residues in the CDR3. The CDR3 here is CASSRDPGETQHF. CDR3 DNA: TGCGCCAGCAGCAGAGACCCAGGGGAGACCCAGCATTTT.

CDR3 loop: CASSGGDIFYEQYF. DNA of the CDR3: TGCGCCAGCAGCGGGGGAGACATTTTCTACGAGCAGTACTTC. This rearrangement joins TRBV5-1 to TRBJ2-7; either TRBD1 or TRBD2 may fit D (5 bases each). The CDR3 totals 14 residues. V gave up 4 bases and J gave up 3 bases, with 14 bases separating them. Germline V gene data show CDR1 as SGHRS and CDR2 as YFSETQ.

There are a few counts of this clone. DNA of the CDR3: TGTGCCAGTAACCCCCGTCTGGGTACTGAAGCTTTCTTT. This gives the protein CASNPRLGTEAFF. The chain links TRBV19 to TRBJ1-1; no reliable D call. The V end was cut by 7 bases, the J end by 5 bases, with 14 bases between. The CDR3 sequence is 13 residues long. CDR1 and CDR2 (germline): LNHDA, SQIVND (reference sequence).

The rearrangement uses TRBV5-4 and TRBJ1-3; D gene uncertain. CDR1 SGHNT and CDR2 YYREEE come from the germline V gene (reference sequence). There are 15 residues in the CDR3. Trimming pared 0 bases from V and 4 bases from J, leaving 11 bases between. The CDR3 loop reads CASSLDPQRGNTIYF. In nucleotides, the CDR3 is TGTGCCAGCAGCTTGGACCCTCAGAGGGGAAACACCATATATTTT.

The gene calls are TRBV10-3 and TRBJ2-5; D gene ambiguous. Germline V gives CDR1 ENHRY, CDR2 SYGVKD. The CDR3 contains 11 residues. V was shortened by 2 bases and J by 4 bases, with 2 bases between the two germline ends. This chain's CDR3 is CAISEGETQYF. CDR3 DNA sequence: TGTGCCATCAGTGAGGGAGAGACCCAGTACTTC.

The V call is TRBV19, the J call TRBJ2-1; D perhaps matches TRBD2 (5 bases). Trimming removed 7 bases from V and 0 bases from J, with 13 bases in between. The germline gives CDR1 LNHDA, CDR2 SQIVND (reference sequence). The length of the CDR3 is 15 residues. The DNA of the CDR3 is TGTGCCAGTAAGGAGCGGAGGAGCTCCTACAATGAGCAGTTCTTC. Amino acid sequence: CASKERRSSYNEQFF. Based on the CDR3 plus reference TRBV19 and TRBJ2-1, the full variable domain is DGGITQSPKYLFRKEGQNVTLSCEQNLNHDAMYWYRQDPGQGLRLIYYSQIVNDFQKGDIAEGYSVSREKKESFPLTVTSAQKNPTAFYLCASKERRSSYNEQFFGPGTRLTVL.

This sequence joins TRBV4-3 and TRBJ2-1; D remains unclear. Germline V gene lookup returns CDR1 LGHNA and CDR2 YSLEER. V lost 3 bases, J lost 7 bases, and 10 bases lay in between. The CDR3 has 13 residues. Here the CDR3 reads CASSQERRNEQFF. CDR3 coding DNA: TGCGCCAGCAGCCAGGAAAGACGGAATGAGCAGTTCTTC.

This rearrangement joins TRBV9 to TRBJ1-1; TRBD1 agrees at 9 bases. Trimming removed 4 bases from V and 1 base from J; junction bases left unmatched: 8. There are 16 residues in the CDR3. From germline, CDR1 is SGDLS and CDR2 YYNGEE. For the CDR3, the DNA is TGTGCCAGCAGCCCTATGGGACAGGGTGCGAACACTGAAGCTTTCTTT. Residues: CASSPMGQGANTEAFF. The full variable domain, in which reference TRBV9 and TRBJ1-1 provide the parts outside the CDR3, is DSGVTQTPKHLITATGQRVTLRCSPRSGDLSVYWYQQSLDQGLQFLIQYYNGEERAKGNILERFSAQQFPDLHSELNLSSLELGDSALYFCASSPMGQGANTEAFFGQGTRLTVV.

CDR3 DNA: TGTGCCAGCTCAATGAAAGACAGGGTAGCCAAAAACATTCAGTACTTC. Translation gives CASSMKDRVAKNIQYF. The chain is built from TRBV18 and TRBJ2-4, with 7 bases matching TRBD1. Germline CDR1 is KGHSH and CDR2 is LQKENI. This CDR3 is built from 16 residues. The V and J ends lost 5 bases and 0 bases, in that order; junction bases with no gene match: 7.

The genes are TRBV7-9 and TRBJ2-1; D uncertain. This CDR3 is built from 14 residues. V gave up 1 base and J gave up 5 bases, with 9 bases separating them. In germline, CDR1 is SEHNR, CDR2 FQNEAQ (reference sequence). CDR3 bases: TGTGCCAGCAGCTTAGAGACGACACACAATGAGCAGTTCTTC. It yields the protein CASSLETTHNEQFF. Full variable domain (missing parts from reference TRBV7-9 and TRBJ2-1): DTGVSQNPRHKITKRGQNVTFRCDPISEHNRLYWYRQTLGQGPEFLTYFQNEAQLEKSRLLSDRFSAERPKGSFSTLEIQRTEQGDSAMYLCASSLETTHNEQFFGPGTRLTVL.

The chain links TRBV18 to TRBJ1-1; the D gene is possibly TRBD1 (5 bases). The CDR3 contains 15 residues. Germline-derived CDR1 and CDR2 are KGHSH and LQKENI. The ends were cut back, 4 bases at V and 5 bases at J, with 17 bases in the middle. The CDR3 DNA follows: TGTGCCAGCTCACTTACGGACAAGACGGGAACTGAAGCTTTCTTT. It yields the protein CASSLTDKTGTEAFF.

V is TRBV28 and J is TRBJ1-1; TRBD1 is a possible D gene (5 bases). CDR1 MDHEN and CDR2 SYDVKM come from the germline V gene. The CDR3 covers 13 residues. V lost 5 bases to trimming and J lost 7 bases, with 14 bases between them. The CDR3 reads CASSGRGRDEAFF. Here the CDR3 DNA reads TGTGCCAGCAGTGGAAGGGGACGGGATGAAGCTTTCTTT.

The chain has TRBV27 and TRBJ1-6; TRBD1 matches 7 bases. This CDR3 comprises 13 residues. J gave up 7 bases and V 6 bases, and 3 bases lay outside the gene matches. Germline V gene data show CDR1 as MNHEY and CDR2 as SMNVEV (reference sequence). CDR3: CASRGTVNSPLHF. CDR3 DNA: TGTGCCAGCAGGGGGACAGTAAATTCACCCCTCCACTTT.

This clone was recorded a few times. CDR3 amino acids: CASSLVGFDYTF. The CDR3 DNA is TGCGCCAGCAGCTTGGTTGGGTTCGACTACACCTTC. The chain carries TRBV5-1 and TRBJ1-2; D call uncertain. Germline assignment: CDR1 SGHRS and CDR2 YFSETQ. The CDR3 totals 12 residues. Trimming stripped 0 bases from V and 10 bases from J, with 10 bases between. The full variable domain, its missing parts supplied by reference TRBV5-1 and TRBJ1-2, is KAGVTQTPRYLIKTRGQQVTLSCSPISGHRSVSWYQQTPGQGLQFLFEYFSETQRNKGNFPGRFSGRQFSNSRSEMNVSTLELGDSALYLCASSLVGFDYTFGSGTRLTVV.

This chain uses TRBV4-3 with TRBJ1-2; 10 bases are a match to TRBD1. CDR3 length: 15 residues. V was pared by 2 bases and J by 4 bases, with 4 bases of the junction left unmatched. Germline-derived CDR1 and CDR2 are LGHNA and YSLEER. For the CDR3, the DNA is TGCGCCAGCAGCCAAAAAAGGACAGGGGGCTATGGCTACACCTTC. Translation: CASSQKRTGGYGYTF.

This CDR3 is CASSYDGTVNTEAFF. CDR3 DNA: TGTGCCAGCAGTTACGATGGGACAGTGAACACTGAAGCTTTCTTT. The chain has TRBV6-6 and TRBJ1-1; TRBD1 matches 7 bases. Germline assignment: CDR1 MNHNY and CDR2 SVGAGI (reference sequence). Losses at the gene ends were 2 bases for V and 0 bases for J; bases not matched to a gene: 3. The CDR3 sequence is 15 residues long.